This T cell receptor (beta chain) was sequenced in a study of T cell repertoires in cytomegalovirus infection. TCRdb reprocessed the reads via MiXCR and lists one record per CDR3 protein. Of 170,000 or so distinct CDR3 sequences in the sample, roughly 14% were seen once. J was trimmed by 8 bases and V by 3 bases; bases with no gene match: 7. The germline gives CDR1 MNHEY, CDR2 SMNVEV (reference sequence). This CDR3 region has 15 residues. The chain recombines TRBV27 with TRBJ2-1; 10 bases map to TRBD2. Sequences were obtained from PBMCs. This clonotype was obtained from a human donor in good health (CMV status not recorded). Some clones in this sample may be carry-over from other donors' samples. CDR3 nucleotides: TGTGCCAGCAGTTTCTCAGCGGGAGGGCCTGATGAGCAGTTCTTC. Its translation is CASSFSAGGPDEQFF.